This is a list of T cell receptor beta chains from one sample in a study of cytomegalovirus exposure and HLA in healthy donors. The protocol was immunoSEQ multiplex PCR, while the TCRdb copy is restricted to in-frame clones and leaves out a portion. This sample has approximately 160,000 clones, with about 81% found just once. The sequencing sample was made of PBMCs. These receptors were collected from a girl aged 2-15 years in good health and CMV-seropositive. CDR3s include the opening cysteine and the closing phenylalanine or tryptophan. A D gene is named only where the DNA matches it firmly.

D gene: TRBD1
V gene: TRBV28
J gene: TRBJ2-3
CDR3 protein: CASSSTPGQGIDTQYF

D gene: NA
V gene: TRBV11-2
J gene: TRBJ2-2
CDR3 protein: CASTRGPPTSATGELFF

D gene: NA
V gene: TRBV4-1
J gene: TRBJ1-3
CDR3 protein: CASSPSWPSGNTIYF

D gene: NA
V gene: TRBV7-2
J gene: TRBJ2-3
CDR3 protein: CASSTYLSTDTQYF

D gene: NA
V gene: TRBV7-2
J gene: TRBJ1-2
CDR3 protein: CASSRRGTGNYGYTF

D gene: NA
V gene: TRBV6-6
J gene: TRBJ2-5
CDR3 protein: CAVTSRRQETQYF

D gene: NA
V gene: TRBV5-1
J gene: TRBJ1-1
CDR3 protein: CASSLGANTEAFF

D gene: NA
V gene: TRBV5-4
J gene: TRBJ1-1
CDR3 protein: CASSSPGDTEAFF

D gene: NA
V gene: TRBV29-1
J gene: TRBJ1-2
CDR3 protein: CSVVESAYYGYTF

D gene: TRBD2
V gene: TRBV19
J gene: TRBJ2-2
CDR3 protein: CASSIELAGGNTGELFF

D gene: TRBD2
V gene: TRBV7-9
J gene: TRBJ2-3
CDR3 protein: CASSPLSGRGGTDTQYF

D gene: TRBD2
V gene: TRBV10-3
J gene: TRBJ2-7
CDR3 protein: CAISSGRAYEQYF

D gene: NA
V gene: TRBV28
J gene: TRBJ2-3
CDR3 protein: CASSQRGTTDTQYF

D gene: NA
V gene: TRBV5-8
J gene: TRBJ1-3
CDR3 protein: CASSLGSTIYF

D gene: NA
V gene: TRBV29-1
J gene: TRBJ1-1
CDR3 protein: CSVEAVVNTEAFF

D gene: TRBD2
V gene: TRBV13
J gene: TRBJ2-1
CDR3 protein: CASSPPTSGAHNEQFF

D gene: NA
V gene: TRBV19
J gene: TRBJ1-5
CDR3 protein: CASSIDPQGASNQPQHF

D gene: TRBD1
V gene: TRBV9
J gene: TRBJ1-5
CDR3 protein: CASSWTGQSNQPQHF

D gene: TRBD1
V gene: TRBV28
J gene: TRBJ1-1
CDR3 protein: CASSWDRYTEAFF